This T cell receptor beta chain was observed in a study of identical twins. TCRdb re-analysed the 5' RACE reads in MiXCR, keeping a single row per CDR3 protein. The table includes roughly 750,000 distinct CDR3 sequences, around 20% detected once. Germline-derived CDR1 and CDR2 are SNHLY and FYNNEI. V lost 6 bases and J lost 2, with 12 bases in between. The CDR3 has 14 amino acids. These data were likewise used in another study, on T cells expressing NK-cell markers.

The sequencing input was PBMCs. This TCR was sampled from a woman between 18 and 29 years old in good health. The chain employs TRBV2 and TRBJ2-3; weak D call: TRBD1 (6 bases). The CDR3 reads CASSGQGITDTQYF. DNA for the CDR3: TGTGCCAGCAGCGGGCAGGGGATCACAGATACGCAGTATTTT.